This T cell receptor beta chain was documented in a study of shared clonotypes between healthy human individuals. Findings of the study overall: Some clonotypes were shared by all four sorted-subset donors, while others were not shared. The non-shared ones had lower generation probabilities than the shared ones.

This CDR3 comprises 13 residues. Germline CDR1 MDHEN, CDR2 SYDVKM. V shed 7 bases and J shed 4 bases, with 13 bases lying between them. Of note for this clone: What it binds is not known.

Assay execution took place at the deep level. It was across several immunoSEQ plates that each subset's genomic DNA was evenly split. This table comes from immunoSEQ multiplex PCR, and its TCRdb copy is limited to in-frame clones, with some not included. Of more than 900,000 clones listed, approximately 80% are singletons. The sequence derives from a man aged 18 to 30 in good health. Some clones in this sample may be carry-over from other donors' samples. The chain recombines TRBV28 with TRBJ2-5; perhaps TRBD1 as D (6 bases). Sequenced input: memory CD4+ T cells from PBMCs. The subset was: CD45RA-negative fraction. The CDR3 nucleotides read TGTGCCAGCAATAAACAGGGTGCAGAGACCCAGTACTTC. Protein sequence: CASNKQGAETQYF. The complete variable domain, with remaining parts taken from reference TRBV28 and TRBJ2-5, reads DVKVTQSSRYLVKRTGEKVFLECVQDMDHENMFWYRQDPGLGLRLIYFSYDVKMKEKGDIPEGYSVSREKKERFSLILESASTNQTSMYLCASNKQGAETQYFGPGTRLLVL.